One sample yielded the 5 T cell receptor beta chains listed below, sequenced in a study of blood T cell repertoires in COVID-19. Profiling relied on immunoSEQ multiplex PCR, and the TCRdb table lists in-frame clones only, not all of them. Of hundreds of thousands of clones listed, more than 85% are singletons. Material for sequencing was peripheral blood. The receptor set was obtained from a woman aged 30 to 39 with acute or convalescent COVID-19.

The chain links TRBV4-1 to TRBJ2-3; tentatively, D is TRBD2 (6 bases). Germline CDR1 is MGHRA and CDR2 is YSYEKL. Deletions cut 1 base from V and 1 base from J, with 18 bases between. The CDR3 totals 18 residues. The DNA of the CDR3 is TGCGCCAGCAGCCAAGGAACCCTCGTGCGGGGAGGCACAGATACGCAGTATTTT. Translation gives CASSQGTLVRGGTDTQYF.

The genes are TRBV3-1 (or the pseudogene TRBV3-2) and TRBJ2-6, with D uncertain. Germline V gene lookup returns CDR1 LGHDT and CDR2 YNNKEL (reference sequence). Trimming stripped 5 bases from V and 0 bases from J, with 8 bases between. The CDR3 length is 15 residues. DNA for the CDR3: TGTGCCAGCAGCAACCAGTACTCTGGGGCCAACGTCCTGACTTTC. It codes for CASSNQYSGANVLTF.

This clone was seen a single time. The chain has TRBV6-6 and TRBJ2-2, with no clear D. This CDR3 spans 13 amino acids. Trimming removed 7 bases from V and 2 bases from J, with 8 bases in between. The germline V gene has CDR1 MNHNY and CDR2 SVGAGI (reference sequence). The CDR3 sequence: CASTTGNTGELFF. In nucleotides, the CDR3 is TGTGCCAGCACGACTGGTAACACCGGGGAGCTGTTTTTT.

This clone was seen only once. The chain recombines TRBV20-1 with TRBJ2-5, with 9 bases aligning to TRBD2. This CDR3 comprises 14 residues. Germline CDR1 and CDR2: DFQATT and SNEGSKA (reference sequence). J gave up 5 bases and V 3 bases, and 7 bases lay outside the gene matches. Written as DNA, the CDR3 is TGCAGTGCTAGTAGGCGGGGGGGTTTGGAGACCCAGTACTTC. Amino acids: CSASRRGGLETQYF.

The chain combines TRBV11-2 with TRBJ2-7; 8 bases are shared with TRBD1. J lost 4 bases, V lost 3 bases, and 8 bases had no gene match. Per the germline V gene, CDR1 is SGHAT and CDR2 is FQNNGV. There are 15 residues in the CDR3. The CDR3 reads CASSFFTGGLYEQYF. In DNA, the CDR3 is TGTGCCAGCAGCTTTTTTACAGGGGGGTTATACGAGCAGTACTTC.